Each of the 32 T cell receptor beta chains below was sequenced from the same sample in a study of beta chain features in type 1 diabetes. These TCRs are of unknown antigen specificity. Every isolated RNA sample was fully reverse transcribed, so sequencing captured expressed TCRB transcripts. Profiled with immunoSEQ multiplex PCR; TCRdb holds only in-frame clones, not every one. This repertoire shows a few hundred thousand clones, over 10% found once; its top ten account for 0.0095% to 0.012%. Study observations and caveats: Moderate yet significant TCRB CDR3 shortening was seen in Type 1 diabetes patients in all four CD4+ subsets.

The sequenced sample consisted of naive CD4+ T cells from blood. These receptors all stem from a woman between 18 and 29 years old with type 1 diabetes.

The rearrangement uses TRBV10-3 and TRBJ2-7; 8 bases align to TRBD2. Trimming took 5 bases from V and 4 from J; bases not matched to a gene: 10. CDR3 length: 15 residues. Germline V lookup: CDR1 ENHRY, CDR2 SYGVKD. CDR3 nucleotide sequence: TGTGCCATCAGTCCGAGCGTAGCGGGGAAGTACGAGCAGTACTTC. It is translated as CAISPSVAGKYEQYF.

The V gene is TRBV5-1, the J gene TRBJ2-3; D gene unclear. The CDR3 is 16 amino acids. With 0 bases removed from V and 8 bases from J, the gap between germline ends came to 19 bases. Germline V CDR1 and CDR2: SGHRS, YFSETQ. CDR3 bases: TGCGCCAGCAGCTTGGCCAGTGCCCCAGGCGTCGGTACGCAGTATTTT. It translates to CASSLASAPGVGTQYF.

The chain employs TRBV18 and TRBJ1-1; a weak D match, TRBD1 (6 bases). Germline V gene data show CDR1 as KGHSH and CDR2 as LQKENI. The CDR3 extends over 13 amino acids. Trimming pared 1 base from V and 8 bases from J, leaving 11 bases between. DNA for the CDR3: TGTGCCAGCTCACCACGGGGGCAGGGCGAAGCTTTCTTT. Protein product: CASSPRGQGEAFF.

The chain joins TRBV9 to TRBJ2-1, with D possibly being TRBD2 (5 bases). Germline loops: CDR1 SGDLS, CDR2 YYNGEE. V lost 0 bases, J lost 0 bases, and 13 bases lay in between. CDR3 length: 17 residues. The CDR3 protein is CASSVDVGSSSYNEQFF. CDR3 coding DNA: TGTGCCAGCAGCGTAGATGTTGGGAGCAGCTCCTACAATGAGCAGTTCTTC.

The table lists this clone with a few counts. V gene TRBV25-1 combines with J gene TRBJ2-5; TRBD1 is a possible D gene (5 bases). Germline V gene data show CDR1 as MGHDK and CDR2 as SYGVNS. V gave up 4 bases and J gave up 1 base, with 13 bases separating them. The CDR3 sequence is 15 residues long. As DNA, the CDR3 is TGTGCCAGCAGTGCGCCCAGGACAATCCAAGAGACCCAGTACTTC. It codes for CASSAPRTIQETQYF.

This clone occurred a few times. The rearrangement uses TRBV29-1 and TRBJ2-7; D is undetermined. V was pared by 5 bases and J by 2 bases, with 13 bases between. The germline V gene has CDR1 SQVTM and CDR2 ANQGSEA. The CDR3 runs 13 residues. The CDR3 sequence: CSVFSAATYEQYF. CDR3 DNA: TGCAGCGTTTTTTCGGCGGCAACCTACGAGCAGTACTTC.

CDR3 DNA sequence: TGTGCCAGCAGCCCCCCCTGGGAGCTAGCGGACACAGATACGCAGTATTTT. Its protein product is CASSPPWELADTDTQYF. V and J are TRBV7-6 and TRBJ2-3, with TRBD2 identical over 7 bases. Per germline, CDR1 SGHVS and CDR2 FNYEAQ. CDR3 size: 17 residues. V was clipped by 5 bases and J by 2 bases; unmatched bases: 13.

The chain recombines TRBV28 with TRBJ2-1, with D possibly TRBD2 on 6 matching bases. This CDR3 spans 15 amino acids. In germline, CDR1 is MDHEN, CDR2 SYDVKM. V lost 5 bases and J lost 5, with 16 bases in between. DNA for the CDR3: TGTGCCAGCAGTATCGCCCTTAGCGGAAACAATGAGCAGTTCTTC. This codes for CASSIALSGNNEQFF.

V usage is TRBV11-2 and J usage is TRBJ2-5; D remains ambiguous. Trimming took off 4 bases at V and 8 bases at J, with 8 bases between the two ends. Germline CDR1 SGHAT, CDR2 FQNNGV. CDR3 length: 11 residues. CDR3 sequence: CASSSLNTQYF. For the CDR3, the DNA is TGTGCCAGCAGCTCCCTAAACACCCAGTACTTC.

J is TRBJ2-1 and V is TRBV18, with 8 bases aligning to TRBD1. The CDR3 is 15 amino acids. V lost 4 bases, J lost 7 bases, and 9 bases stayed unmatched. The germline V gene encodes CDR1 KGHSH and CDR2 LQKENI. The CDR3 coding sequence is TGTGCCAGCTCACTCGGGACAGGAATAGGTAATGAGCAGTTCTTC. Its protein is CASSLGTGIGNEQFF.

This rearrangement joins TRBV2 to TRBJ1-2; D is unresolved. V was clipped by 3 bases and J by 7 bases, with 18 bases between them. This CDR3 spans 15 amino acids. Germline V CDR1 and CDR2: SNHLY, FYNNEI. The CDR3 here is CASSDLGLGLGGYTF. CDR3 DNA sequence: TGTGCCAGCAGTGATCTCGGCCTAGGCCTAGGTGGCTACACCTTC.

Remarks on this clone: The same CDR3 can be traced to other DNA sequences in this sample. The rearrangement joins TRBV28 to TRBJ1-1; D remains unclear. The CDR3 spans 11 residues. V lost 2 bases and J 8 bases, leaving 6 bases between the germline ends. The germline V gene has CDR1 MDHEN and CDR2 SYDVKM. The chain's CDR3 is CASSLVSEAFF. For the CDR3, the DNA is TGTGCCAGCAGTTTAGTGAGCGAAGCTTTCTTT.

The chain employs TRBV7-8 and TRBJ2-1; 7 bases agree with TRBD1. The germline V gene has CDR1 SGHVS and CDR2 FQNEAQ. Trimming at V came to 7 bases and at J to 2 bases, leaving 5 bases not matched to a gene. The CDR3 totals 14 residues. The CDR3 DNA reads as TGTGCCAGCACACAGGGGACCGCCTACAATGAGCAGTTCTTC. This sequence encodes CASTQGTAYNEQFF.

CDR3 in amino acids: CAISDRGQEGETQYF. CDR3 nucleotides: TGTGCCATCAGTGACCGGGGACAGGAGGGGGAGACCCAGTACTTC. This chain joins TRBV10-3 and TRBJ2-5; 8 nucleotides agree with TRBD1. Unmatched junction bases numbered 8, after V lost 3 bases and J lost 5 bases. The CDR3 loop spans 15 amino acids. CDR1 and CDR2 from the germline V gene are ENHRY and SYGVKD.

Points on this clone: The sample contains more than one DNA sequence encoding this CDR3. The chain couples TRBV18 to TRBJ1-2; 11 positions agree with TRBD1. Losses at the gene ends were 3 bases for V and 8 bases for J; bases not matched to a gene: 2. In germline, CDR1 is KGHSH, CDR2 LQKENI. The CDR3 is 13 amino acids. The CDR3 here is CASSPGTGGGYTF. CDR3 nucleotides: TGTGCCAGCTCACCCGGGACAGGGGGAGGCTACACCTTC.

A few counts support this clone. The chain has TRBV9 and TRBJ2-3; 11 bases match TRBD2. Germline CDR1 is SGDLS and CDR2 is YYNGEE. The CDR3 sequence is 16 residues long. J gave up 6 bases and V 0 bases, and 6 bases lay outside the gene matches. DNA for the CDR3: TGTGCCAGCAGCGTAGATGCTAGCGGGAGGCGGGATACGCAGTATTTT. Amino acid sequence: CASSVDASGRRDTQYF.

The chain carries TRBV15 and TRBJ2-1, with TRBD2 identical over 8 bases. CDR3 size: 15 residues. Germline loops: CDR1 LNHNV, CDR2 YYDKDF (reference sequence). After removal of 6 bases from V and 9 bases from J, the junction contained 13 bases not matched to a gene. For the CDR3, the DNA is TGTGCCACCAGGTCGAGGGCGGGGGGTGTTAGTGAGCAGTTCTTC. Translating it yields CATRSRAGGVSEQFF.

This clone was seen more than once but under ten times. This CDR3 is CASSITGGHSGETQYF. CDR3 sequence (DNA): TGCGCCAGCAGCATCACAGGGGGCCATAGTGGGGAGACCCAGTACTTC. The J gene is TRBJ2-5, the V gene TRBV5-1; 9 positions agree with TRBD1. The V segment lost 4 bases and the J segment 5 bases; nucleotides outside the gene matches: 12. Looked up from germline, CDR1 is SGHRS and CDR2 is YFSETQ. The CDR3 contains 16 residues. Complete variable domain (other parts from reference TRBV5-1 and TRBJ2-5): KAGVTQTPRYLIKTRGQQVTLSCSPISGHRSVSWYQQTPGQGLQFLFEYFSETQRNKGNFPGRFSGRQFSNSRSEMNVSTLELGDSALYLCASSITGGHSGETQYFGPGTRLLVL.

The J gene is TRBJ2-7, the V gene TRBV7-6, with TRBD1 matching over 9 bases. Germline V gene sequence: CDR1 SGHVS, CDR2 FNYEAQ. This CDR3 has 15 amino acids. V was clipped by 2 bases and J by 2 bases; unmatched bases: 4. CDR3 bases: TGTGCCAGCAGCTTATCGGGACAGGGAACCTACGAGCAGTACTTC. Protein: CASSLSGQGTYEQYF.

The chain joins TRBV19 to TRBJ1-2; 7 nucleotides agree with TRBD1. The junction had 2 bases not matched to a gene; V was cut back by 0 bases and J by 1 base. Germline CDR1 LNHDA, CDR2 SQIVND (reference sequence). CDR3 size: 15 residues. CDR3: CASSIDHRGNYGYTF. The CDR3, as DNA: TGTGCCAGTAGTATAGACCACAGGGGTAACTATGGCTACACCTTC.

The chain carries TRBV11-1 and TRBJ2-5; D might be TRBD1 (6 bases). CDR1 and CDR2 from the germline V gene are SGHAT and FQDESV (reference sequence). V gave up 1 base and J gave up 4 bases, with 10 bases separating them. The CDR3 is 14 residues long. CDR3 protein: CASSLEGRGETQYF. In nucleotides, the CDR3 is TGTGCCAGCAGCTTAGAGGGCAGGGGAGAGACCCAGTACTTC.

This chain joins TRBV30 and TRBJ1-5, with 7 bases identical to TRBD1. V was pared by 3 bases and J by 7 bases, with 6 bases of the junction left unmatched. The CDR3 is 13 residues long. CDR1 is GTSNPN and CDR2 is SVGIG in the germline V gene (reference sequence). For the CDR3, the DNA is TGTGCCTGGAGCGGACAGGAGGGGCAGCCCCAGCATTTT. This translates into CAWSGQEGQPQHF.

As DNA, the CDR3 is TGTGCCAGCAGTTCCCTGACTAGCCTCAATGAGCAGTTCTTC. It specifies CASSSLTSLNEQFF. The rearrangement joins TRBV6-5 to TRBJ2-1; 7 bases match TRBD2. The trim removed 4 bases at V and 6 bases at J, leaving 6 bases unmatched. Germline V gene lookup returns CDR1 MNHEY and CDR2 SVGAGI. This CDR3 has 14 residues.

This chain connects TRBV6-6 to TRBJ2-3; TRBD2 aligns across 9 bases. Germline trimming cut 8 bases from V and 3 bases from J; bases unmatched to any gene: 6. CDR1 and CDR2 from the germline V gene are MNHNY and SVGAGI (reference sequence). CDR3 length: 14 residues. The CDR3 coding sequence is TGTGCCAGCCGACTAGCGGTGGGTACAGATACGCAGTATTTT. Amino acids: CASRLAVGTDTQYF.

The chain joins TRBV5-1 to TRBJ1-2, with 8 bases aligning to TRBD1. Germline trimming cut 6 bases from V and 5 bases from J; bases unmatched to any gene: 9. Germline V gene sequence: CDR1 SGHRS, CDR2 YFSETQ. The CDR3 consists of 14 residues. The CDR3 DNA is TGCGCCAGCACTCAGGGGGCGAACATTTATGGCTACACCTTC. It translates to CASTQGANIYGYTF.

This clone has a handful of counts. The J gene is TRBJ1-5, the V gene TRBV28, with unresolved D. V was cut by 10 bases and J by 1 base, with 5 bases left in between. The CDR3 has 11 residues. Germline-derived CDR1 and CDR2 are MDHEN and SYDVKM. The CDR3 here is CAIASNQPQHF. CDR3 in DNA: TGTGCCATAGCAAGCAATCAGCCCCAGCATTTT. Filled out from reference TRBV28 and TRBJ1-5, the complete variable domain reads DVKVTQSSRYLVKRTGEKVFLECVQDMDHENMFWYRQDPGLGLRLIYFSYDVKMKEKGDIPEGYSVSREKKERFSLILESASTNQTSMYLCAIASNQPQHFGDGTRLSIL.

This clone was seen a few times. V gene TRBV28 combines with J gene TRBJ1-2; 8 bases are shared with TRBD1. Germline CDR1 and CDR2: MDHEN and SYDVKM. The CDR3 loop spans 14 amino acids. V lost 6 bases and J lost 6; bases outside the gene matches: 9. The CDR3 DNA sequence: TGTGCCAGCAGCCCCTCCGGACAGGGTGATGGCTACACCTTC. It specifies CASSPSGQGDGYTF.

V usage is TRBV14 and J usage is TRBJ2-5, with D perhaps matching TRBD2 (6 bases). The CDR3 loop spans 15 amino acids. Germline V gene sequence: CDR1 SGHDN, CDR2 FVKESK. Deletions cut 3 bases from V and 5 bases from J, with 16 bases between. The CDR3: CASSQATSWLETQYF. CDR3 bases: TGTGCCAGCAGCCAGGCGACTAGTTGGTTGGAGACCCAGTACTTC. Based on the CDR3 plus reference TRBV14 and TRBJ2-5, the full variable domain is EAGVTQFPSHSVIEKGQTVTLRCDPISGHDNLYWYRRVMGKEIKFLLHFVKESKQDESGMPNNRFLAERTGGTYSTLKVQPAELEDSGVYFCASSQATSWLETQYFGPGTRLLVL.

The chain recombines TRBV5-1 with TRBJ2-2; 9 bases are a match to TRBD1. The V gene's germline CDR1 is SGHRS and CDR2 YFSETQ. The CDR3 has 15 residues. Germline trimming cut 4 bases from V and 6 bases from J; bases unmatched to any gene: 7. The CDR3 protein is CASSQGQGSAGELFF. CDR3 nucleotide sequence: TGCGCCAGCAGCCAGGGACAGGGTTCAGCCGGGGAGCTGTTTTTT. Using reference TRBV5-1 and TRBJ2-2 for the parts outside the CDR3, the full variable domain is KAGVTQTPRYLIKTRGQQVTLSCSPISGHRSVSWYQQTPGQGLQFLFEYFSETQRNKGNFPGRFSGRQFSNSRSEMNVSTLELGDSALYLCASSQGQGSAGELFFGEGSRLTVL.

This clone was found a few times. The chain's CDR3 is CASSFSTVWTDTQYF. The CDR3 DNA reads as TGTGCCAGCAGCTTTTCCACAGTTTGGACAGATACGCAGTATTTT. The chain employs TRBV7-2 and TRBJ2-3; D remains unclear. CDR1 is SGHTA, CDR2 FQGNSA, per germline. The CDR3 covers 15 residues. The V gene lost 3 bases and the J gene lost 3 bases, with 13 bases spanning the gap.

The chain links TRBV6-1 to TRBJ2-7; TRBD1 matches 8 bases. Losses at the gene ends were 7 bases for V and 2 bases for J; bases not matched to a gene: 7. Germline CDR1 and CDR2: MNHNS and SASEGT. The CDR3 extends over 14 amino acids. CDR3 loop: CASTAWTGPYEQYF. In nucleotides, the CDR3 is TGTGCCAGCACTGCATGGACAGGGCCCTACGAGCAGTACTTC.

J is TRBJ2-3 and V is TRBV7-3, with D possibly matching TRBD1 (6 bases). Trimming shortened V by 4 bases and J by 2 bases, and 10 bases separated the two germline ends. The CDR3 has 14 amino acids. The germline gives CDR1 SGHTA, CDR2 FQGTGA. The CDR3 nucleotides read TGTGCCAGCAGCTGGACAGCCCTCACAGATACGCAGTATTTT. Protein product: CASSWTALTDTQYF.